These T cell receptor beta chains were read from a single sample in a study of T cell responses to AZD1222 COVID-19 vaccine. Produced via immunoSEQ multiplex PCR; TCRdb's table is partial and in-frame only. Among about 97,000 clones, approximately 86% were seen once, and the ten largest hold 4% to 6%. This specimen consisted of peripheral blood, obtained on day 0 of AZD1222 vaccination. The receptors were sampled from an adult in good health. Each CDR3 is given with its conserved first and last residue. The order of the fields is V gene, D gene, J gene, clone size, CDR3 DNA, CDR3 protein. The D gene is left open where the match is weak. Size is omitted from some rows. Given values are once, few, many or a class for expanded clones.

V: TRBV5-5; D: NA; J: TRBJ1-2; size: NA; DNA: TGTGCCAGCAGCAGAAAACAGGGCGGAAACTATGGCTACACCTTC; CDR3: CASSRKQGGNYGYTF
V: TRBV30; D: NA; J: TRBJ2-2; size: NA; DNA: TGTGCCTTCCGACTTACCCCAGGGGAGGGAACCGGGGAGCTGTTTTTT; CDR3: CAFRLTPGEGTGELFF
V: TRBV7-6; D: TRBD1; J: TRBJ2-2; size: NA; DNA: TGTGCCAGCAGCCCCCAGGGGGACACCGGGGAGCTGTTTTTT; CDR3: CASSPQGDTGELFF
V: TRBV7-9; D: NA; J: TRBJ1-1; size: NA; DNA: TGTGCCAGCACCTTGGATGGCTCTGGGGGCACTGAAGCTTTCTTT; CDR3: CASTLDGSGGTEAFF
V: TRBV7-8; D: TRBD1; J: TRBJ1-2; size: once; DNA: TGTGCCAGCAGCTTAAGAGAGACAGGGGGCCATGGCTACACCTTC; CDR3: CASSLRETGGHGYTF
V: TRBV4-3; D: NA; J: TRBJ1-6; size: few; DNA: TGCGCCAGCAGCCAAGAATATAATTCACCCCTCCACTTT; CDR3: CASSQEYNSPLHF
V: TRBV7-2; D: TRBD1; J: TRBJ1-5; size: NA; DNA: TGTGCCAGCAGCCTTGGGACAGGGTTCAATCAGCCCCAGCATTTT; CDR3: CASSLGTGFNQPQHF
V: TRBV28; D: NA; J: TRBJ1-2; size: NA; DNA: TGTGCCAGCAGTTGGGGGCATACTAACTATGGCTACACCTTC; CDR3: CASSWGHTNYGYTF
V: TRBV5-6; D: NA; J: TRBJ2-1; size: NA; DNA: TGTGCCAGCAGCTCACAGCGGGACATCGCCCTAAGGAATGAGCAGTTCTTC; CDR3: CASSSQRDIALRNEQFF
V: TRBV20-1; D: NA; J: TRBJ2-1; size: NA; DNA: TGCAGTTCGAAATCCGGGACTCTGCAGTTCTTC; CDR3: CSSKSGTLQFF
V: TRBV7-2; D: TRBD2; J: TRBJ2-3; size: NA; DNA: TGTGCCAGCAGCCGTGACCTGACTAGCGGGAGCAATACGCAGTATTTT; CDR3: CASSRDLTSGSNTQYF
V: TRBV5-4; D: TRBD1; J: TRBJ1-2; size: few; DNA: TGTGCCAGCAGCACTGGACAGGGAAACTATGGCTACACCTTC; CDR3: CASSTGQGNYGYTF
V: TRBV6-5; D: NA; J: TRBJ2-5; size: NA; DNA: TGTGCCAGCAGTTCCCCAGAGAGAAGTCGGCAGTACTTC; CDR3: CASSSPERSRQYF
V: TRBV5-1; D: NA; J: TRBJ2-7; size: NA; DNA: TGCGCCAGCAGCCCCCCGGGTCAGGGGCCCTACGAGCAGTACTTC; CDR3: CASSPPGQGPYEQYF
V: TRBV7-3; D: NA; J: TRBJ1-1; size: NA; DNA: TGTGCCAGCAGCTCACGGACAAACACTGAAGCTTTCTTT; CDR3: CASSSRTNTEAFF
V: TRBV5-6; D: NA; J: TRBJ1-1; size: NA; DNA: TGTGCCAGCAGCCCCCGGGGTCGGGCAGGGCTAGCCACTGAAGCTTTCTTT; CDR3: CASSPRGRAGLATEAFF
V: TRBV20-1; D: TRBD2; J: TRBJ2-7; size: NA; DNA: TGCAGTGCTAGTTCAAGCGGGGGTCACTACGAGCAGTACTTC; CDR3: CSASSSGGHYEQYF
V: TRBV2; D: TRBD1; J: TRBJ1-5; size: NA; DNA: TGTGCCAGCAGCCCCAGGGGGGATAGCAATCAGCCCCAGCATTTT; CDR3: CASSPRGDSNQPQHF
V: TRBV28; D: NA; J: TRBJ2-3; size: NA; DNA: TGTGCCAGCAGTTTCGGAGATACGCAGTATTTT; CDR3: CASSFGDTQYF
V: TRBV2; D: NA; J: TRBJ1-1; size: NA; DNA: TGTGCCAGCAGAAGCCCTTTGGGGCCTGGATACACTGAAGCTTTCTTT; CDR3: CASRSPLGPGYTEAFF
V: TRBV18; D: NA; J: TRBJ1-1; size: NA; DNA: TGTGCCAGCTCACCACCGGTAGGCCCAGGGGCTGAAGCTTTCTTT; CDR3: CASSPPVGPGAEAFF
V: TRBV7-2; D: TRBD1; J: TRBJ1-2; size: NA; DNA: TGTGCCAGCAGCACCCGACAGGGGATCAACTCCTACACCTTC; CDR3: CASSTRQGINSYTF
V: TRBV18; D: NA; J: TRBJ1-3; size: NA; DNA: TGTGCCAGCTCACCAGGGGACCCCTGGAGAAGAAACACCATATATTTT; CDR3: CASSPGDPWRRNTIYF
V: TRBV20-1; D: NA; J: TRBJ2-7; size: NA; DNA: TGCAGTGCTAGAGTGGGGGGCGAGCAGTACTTC; CDR3: CSARVGGEQYF
V: TRBV5-5; D: NA; J: TRBJ1-5; size: NA; DNA: TGTGCCAGCAGCTTAAGGGGCAGCTTCAATCAGCCCCAGCATTTT; CDR3: CASSLRGSFNQPQHF
V: TRBV6-5; D: TRBD1; J: TRBJ2-7; size: once; DNA: TGTGCCAGCACCGACCGGGACAGGGCCTACGAGCAGTACTTC; CDR3: CASTDRDRAYEQYF
V: TRBV3-1/TRBV3-2; D: TRBD1; J: TRBJ2-5; size: NA; DNA: TGTGCCAGCAGCCACACAGGGGGTGGCGAGACCCAGTACTTC; CDR3: CASSHTGGGETQYF
V: TRBV9; D: NA; J: TRBJ1-6; size: NA; DNA: TGTGCCAGCAGCGTAGGTCCAGATCCCGACTCCTATAATTCACCCCTCCACTTT; CDR3: CASSVGPDPDSYNSPLHF
V: TRBV24-1; D: NA; J: TRBJ1-5; size: NA; DNA: TGTGCCACCAGTGATCCTCGGGGTATTCAGCCCCAGCATTTT; CDR3: CATSDPRGIQPQHF
V: TRBV5-1; D: NA; J: TRBJ1-2; size: NA; DNA: TGCGCCAGCAGCTTGAGGGCAGATTATGGCTACACCTTC; CDR3: CASSLRADYGYTF
V: TRBV9; D: TRBD2; J: TRBJ2-3; size: NA; DNA: TGTGCCAGCAGCCCGGGACTAGCGGGGGCGAGAGATACGCAGTATTTT; CDR3: CASSPGLAGARDTQYF
V: TRBV5-1; D: TRBD1; J: TRBJ2-7; size: NA; DNA: TGCGCCAGCAGCACACTACCGGGACAGGGGGCAATCTACGAGCAGTACTTC; CDR3: CASSTLPGQGAIYEQYF
V: TRBV10-2; D: NA; J: TRBJ1-4; size: few; DNA: TGCGCCAGCAGTGACTGGGGCCCGTTTGCAACTAATGAAAAACTGTTTTTT; CDR3: CASSDWGPFATNEKLFF
V: TRBV30; D: TRBD1; J: TRBJ1-2; size: NA; DNA: TGTGCCTGGAGTCTTAGGACAGGGGGCGGCTATGGCTACACCTTC; CDR3: CAWSLRTGGGYGYTF
V: TRBV19; D: NA; J: TRBJ1-4; size: NA; DNA: TGTGCCAGTAGTATCTGGGGGGCAACTAATGAAAAACTGTTTTTT; CDR3: CASSIWGATNEKLFF
V: TRBV7-3; D: NA; J: TRBJ2-3; size: medium-sized; DNA: TGTGCCAGCAGTTACGGACCGGGAGGCACAGATACGCAGTATTTT; CDR3: CASSYGPGGTDTQYF
V: TRBV4-2; D: NA; J: TRBJ1-6; size: NA; DNA: TGTGCCAGCAGCCAAGAAGTGGCAAGCTTTAATTCACCCCTCCACTTT; CDR3: CASSQEVASFNSPLHF
V: TRBV9; D: TRBD1; J: TRBJ1-1; size: NA; DNA: TGTGCCAGCAGCCAGACAGGGATCGCTGAAGCTTTCTTT; CDR3: CASSQTGIAEAFF
V: TRBV9; D: NA; J: TRBJ2-2; size: NA; DNA: TGTGCCAGCAGCGTAGCAGTGGCGAACACCGGGGAGCTGTTTTTT; CDR3: CASSVAVANTGELFF